The present T cell receptor (beta chain) was sequenced within a study of shared clonotypes between healthy human individuals. Study-wide background: The study enrolled a couple of women and a few men aged 18 to 49.

Findings and caveats of the study: Generally, naive subsets came out with larger estimated richness than memory subsets.

Healthy HIV-negative adults without recent acute infections or vaccinations served as donors. Sequencing was performed with immunoSEQ multiplex PCR; in TCRdb, only in-frame clones are kept and a portion is missing. The sample has approximately 2,000,000 clones, around 90% seen once. The CDR3 totals 16 residues. The germline V gene encodes CDR1 ENHRY and CDR2 SYGVKD. The V and J ends lost 6 bases and 1 base respectively, with 13 bases between them. About this clone itself: Its antigen remains unknown.

The TCR sequence derives from a man younger than 35 in good health. Some clones in this sample may be carry-over from other donors' samples. Sequencing used naive CD4+ T cells from PBMCs. Subset specified: CD45RA+ positively selected. V is TRBV10-3 and J is TRBJ2-6; possible D gene TRBD2, 5 bases. CDR3 DNA: TGTGCCATCAGCAGGAACGGGGTATCTGGGGCCAACGTCCTGACTTTC. Encoded protein: CAISRNGVSGANVLTF.